The 19 T cell receptor beta chains below come from one sample, sequenced in a study of cytomegalovirus exposure and HLA in healthy donors. Sequencing used immunoSEQ multiplex PCR; TCRdb keeps in-frame clones, though not all of them. The data hold 150,000 or so clones, with 75% to 90% observed a single time. Sequencing was carried out using PBMCs. Source of these receptors: a man younger than 35 in good health and CMV-seropositive.

As DNA, the CDR3 is TGTGCCAGCAGCCACCCGTACGCGGGAGATACGCAGTATTTT. Translation gives CASSHPYAGDTQYF. The chain is built from TRBV4-2 and TRBJ2-3; maybe TRBD2 (5 bases). V lost 3 bases and J 5 bases, leaving 12 bases between the germline ends. CDR1 LGHNA and CDR2 YNFKEQ come from the germline V gene. The CDR3 has 14 residues.

The sample holds one count of this clone. This rearrangement joins TRBV6-5 to TRBJ1-2; TRBD1 might be the D (6 bases). CDR3 length: 16 amino acids. V was cut by 2 bases and J by 2 bases, with 15 bases left in between. Germline CDR1 MNHEY, CDR2 SVGAGI. As DNA, the CDR3 is TGTGCCAGCAGTTACCCTCCCGGGACACCAAACTATGGCTACACCTTC. Translation gives CASSYPPGTPNYGYTF.

The chain links TRBV19 to TRBJ1-5; 8 bases line up with TRBD1. CDR3 length: 14 amino acids. In germline, CDR1 is LNHDA, CDR2 SQIVND (reference sequence). Trimming cost V 8 bases and J 1 base; bases outside gene matches: 4. CDR3 sequence (DNA): TGTGCCAGTTTTGACAGGGGAAGCAATCAGCCCCAGCATTTT. Protein product: CASFDRGSNQPQHF. The whole variable domain, remainder taken from reference TRBV19 and TRBJ1-5, is DGGITQSPKYLFRKEGQNVTLSCEQNLNHDAMYWYRQDPGQGLRLIYYSQIVNDFQKGDIAEGYSVSREKKESFPLTVTSAQKNPTAFYLCASFDRGSNQPQHFGDGTRLSIL.

The CDR3 region has the DNA TGTGCCACCAAGCAGACCCCGCGGGAGACCCAGTACTTC. As protein: CATKQTPRETQYF. The rearrangement uses TRBV6-5 and TRBJ2-5, with D unclear. The CDR3 runs 13 residues. The germline gives CDR1 MNHEY, CDR2 SVGAGI. V was cut by 10 bases and J by 5 bases, with 17 bases left in between.

V and J are TRBV5-1 and TRBJ1-2; D gene unclear. Trimming cost V 1 base and J 2 bases, with 12 bases left between them. Germline V lookup: CDR1 SGHRS, CDR2 YFSETQ. The CDR3 consists of 15 residues. The CDR3 sequence: CASSLIAGQNYGYTF. The DNA of the CDR3 is TGCGCCAGCAGCTTGATCGCAGGCCAAAACTATGGCTACACCTTC.

The rearrangement links TRBV7-7 to TRBJ2-3, with D possibly being TRBD1 (6 bases). The CDR3 loop spans 17 amino acids. Trimming took off 5 bases at V and 1 base at J, with 19 bases between the two ends. CDR1 is SSHAT, CDR2 FNYEAQ, per germline (reference sequence). This chain's CDR3 is CASSPVPGRGGTDTQYF. The CDR3 coding sequence is TGTGCCAGCAGCCCCGTGCCCGGCAGGGGTGGCACAGATACGCAGTATTTT.

J is TRBJ2-7 and V is TRBV4-2; maybe TRBD2 (5 bases). The germline V gene encodes CDR1 LGHNA and CDR2 YNFKEQ. Trimming removed 3 bases at V and 3 bases at J, with 36 bases between. This CDR3 contains 22 residues. The CDR3: CASSQVALLRGPLKGAGYEQYF. The CDR3 DNA reads as TGTGCCAGCAGCCAGGTAGCCCTACTGCGAGGGCCATTAAAAGGAGCCGGCTACGAGCAGTACTTC.

The V gene is TRBV6-5, the J gene TRBJ1-2; D is ambiguous. Germline loops: CDR1 MNHEY, CDR2 SVGAGI. The CDR3 has 11 residues. V was shortened by 8 bases and J by 8 bases, with 12 bases between the two germline ends. The CDR3 region has the DNA TGTGCCAGCGGGCGAACGGAAGGCTACACCTTC. Its translation is CASGRTEGYTF.

This clone was seen only a few times. The chain links TRBV7-3 to TRBJ2-7; 8 positions agree with TRBD1. The CDR3 contains 14 residues. V was clipped by 4 bases and J by 5 bases; unmatched bases: 7. Germline V gene lookup returns CDR1 SGHTA and CDR2 FQGTGA. CDR3: CASSSRTGNNEQYF. The DNA of the CDR3 is TGTGCCAGCAGCTCCAGGACAGGGAACAACGAGCAGTACTTC.

On this clone itself: The sample has other DNA sequences that encode this CDR3 too. V and J are TRBV29-1 and TRBJ2-7; 8 bases line up with TRBD1. The CDR3 contains 13 residues. The V gene end was trimmed by 3 bases and the J gene end by 3 bases; junction bases not matched to a gene: 4. CDR1 is SQVTM, CDR2 ANQGSEA, per germline. CDR3 DNA: TGCAGCGTTGACGGGACAGGTGGCTACGAGCAGTACTTC. Amino acids: CSVDGTGGYEQYF.

The chain joins TRBV7-2 to TRBJ2-1, with TRBD1 identical over 7 bases. Germline CDR1 and CDR2: SGHTA and FQGNSA. The CDR3 covers 15 residues. The trim removed 0 bases at V and 5 bases at J, leaving 4 bases unmatched. The CDR3, as DNA: TGTGCCAGCAGCTTAGCACAGGGGACCGACAATGAGCAGTTCTTC. Protein: CASSLAQGTDNEQFF. The full variable domain, in which reference TRBV7-2 and TRBJ2-1 provide the parts outside the CDR3, is GAGVSQSPSNKVTEKGKDVELRCDPISGHTALYWYRQSLGQGLEFLIYFQGNSAPDKSGLPSDRFSAERTGGSVSTLTIQRTQQEDSAVYLCASSLAQGTDNEQFFGPGTRLTVL.

The V call is TRBV5-5, the J call TRBJ2-7; a weak D match, TRBD1 (6 bases). This CDR3 region has 13 residues. CDR1 SGHKS and CDR2 YYEKEE come from the germline V gene (reference sequence). The germline V and J ends were trimmed by 4 bases and 5 bases, with 13 bases remaining between them. For the CDR3, the DNA is TGTGCCAGCAGCCCCCAGGGGACCCACGAGCAGTACTTC. Residues: CASSPQGTHEQYF.

V and J are TRBV19 and TRBJ2-1; TRBD2 matches 11 bases. Per germline, CDR1 LNHDA and CDR2 SQIVND (reference sequence). This CDR3 is built from 14 residues. The junction had 0 bases not matched to a gene; V was cut back by 3 bases and J by 5 bases. Here the CDR3 reads CASSMGLADNEQFF. CDR3 coding DNA: TGTGCCAGTAGTATGGGACTAGCGGACAATGAGCAGTTCTTC.

CDR3 in amino acids: CASSLFPPASAKTYNEQFF. The DNA of the CDR3 is TGCGCCAGCAGCTTGTTCCCGCCGGCTAGCGCTAAAACCTACAATGAGCAGTTCTTC. The chain recombines TRBV5-1 with TRBJ2-1; a weak D match, TRBD2 (6 bases). The CDR3 totals 19 residues. V was cut by 1 base and J by 2 bases, with 22 bases left in between. The V gene's germline CDR1 is SGHRS and CDR2 YFSETQ. The full variable domain, with the rest looked up from reference TRBV5-1 and TRBJ2-1, is KAGVTQTPRYLIKTRGQQVTLSCSPISGHRSVSWYQQTPGQGLQFLFEYFSETQRNKGNFPGRFSGRQFSNSRSEMNVSTLELGDSALYLCASSLFPPASAKTYNEQFFGPGTRLTVL.

This clone was found once. The J gene is TRBJ1-2, the V gene TRBV4-3, with TRBD1 identical over 7 bases. V lost 3 bases, J lost 4 bases, and 5 bases stayed unmatched. CDR1 and CDR2 (germline): LGHNA, YSLEER. The CDR3 loop spans 14 amino acids. In nucleotides, the CDR3 is TGCGCCAGCAGCCAGACAGGGAACCCCTATGGCTACACCTTC. Translated: CASSQTGNPYGYTF.

The rearrangement uses TRBV30 and TRBJ1-2; D uncertain. The germline V gene encodes CDR1 GTSNPN and CDR2 SVGIG (reference sequence). This CDR3 has 14 residues. V gave up 1 base and J gave up 4 bases, with 13 bases separating them. CDR3: CAWSAGGSRYGYTF. The CDR3 DNA reads TGTGCCTGGAGTGCCGGAGGGAGTCGCTATGGCTACACCTTC.

V is TRBV7-8 and J is TRBJ1-5; tentative D call: TRBD1 (6 bases). Germline values: CDR1 SGHVS, CDR2 FQNEAQ. The CDR3 covers 18 residues. The V gene lost 1 base and the J gene lost 7 bases, with 23 bases spanning the gap. This chain's CDR3 is CASSLDIGDKGKIQPQHF. In DNA form, the CDR3 reads TGTGCCAGCAGCTTAGATATAGGGGACAAGGGGAAAATACAGCCCCAGCATTTT.

The V call is TRBV2, the J call TRBJ1-5, with D possibly being TRBD1 (6 bases). CDR3 length equals 15 residues. V dropped 6 bases and J dropped 2 bases, with 14 bases sitting between them. Germline values: CDR1 SNHLY, CDR2 FYNNEI. Here the CDR3 reads CASRGGEGGNQPQHF. DNA of the CDR3: TGTGCCAGCAGGGGCGGCGAGGGGGGCAATCAGCCCCAGCATTTT. The full variable domain, in which reference TRBV2 and TRBJ1-5 provide the parts outside the CDR3, is EPEVTQTPSHQVTQMGQEVILRCVPISNHLYFYWYRQILGQKVEFLVSFYNNEISEKSEIFDDQFSVERPDGSNFTLKIRSTKLEDSAMYFCASRGGEGGNQPQHFGDGTRLSIL.

This clone was detected only a few times. This rearrangement joins TRBV21-1 to TRBJ1-2. TRBV21-1 has pseudogene status. CDR3 length: 15 residues. Written as DNA, the CDR3 is TGTGCCAGCAGCAAATACCTCCCGGCCCCGGGAGGCTACACCTTC. Protein product: CASSKYLPAPGGYTF.